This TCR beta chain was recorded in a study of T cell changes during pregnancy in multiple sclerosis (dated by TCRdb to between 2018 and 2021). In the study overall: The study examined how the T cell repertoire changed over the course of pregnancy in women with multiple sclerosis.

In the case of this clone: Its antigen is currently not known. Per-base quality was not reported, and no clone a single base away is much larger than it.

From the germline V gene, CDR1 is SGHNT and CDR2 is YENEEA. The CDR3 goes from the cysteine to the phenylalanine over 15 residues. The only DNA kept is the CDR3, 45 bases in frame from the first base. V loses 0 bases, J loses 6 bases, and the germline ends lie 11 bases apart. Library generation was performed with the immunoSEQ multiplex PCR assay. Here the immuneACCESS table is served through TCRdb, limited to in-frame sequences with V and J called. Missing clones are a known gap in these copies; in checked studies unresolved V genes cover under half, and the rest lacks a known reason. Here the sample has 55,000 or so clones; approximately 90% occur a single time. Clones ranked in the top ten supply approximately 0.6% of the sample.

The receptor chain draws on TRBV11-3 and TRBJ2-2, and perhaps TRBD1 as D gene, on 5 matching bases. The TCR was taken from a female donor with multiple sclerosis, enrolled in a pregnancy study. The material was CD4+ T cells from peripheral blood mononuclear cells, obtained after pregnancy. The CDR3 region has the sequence CASSLEIRGSGELFF. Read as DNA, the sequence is TGTGCCAGCAGCTTAGAGATTAGGGGTTCCGGGGAGCTGTTTTTT.